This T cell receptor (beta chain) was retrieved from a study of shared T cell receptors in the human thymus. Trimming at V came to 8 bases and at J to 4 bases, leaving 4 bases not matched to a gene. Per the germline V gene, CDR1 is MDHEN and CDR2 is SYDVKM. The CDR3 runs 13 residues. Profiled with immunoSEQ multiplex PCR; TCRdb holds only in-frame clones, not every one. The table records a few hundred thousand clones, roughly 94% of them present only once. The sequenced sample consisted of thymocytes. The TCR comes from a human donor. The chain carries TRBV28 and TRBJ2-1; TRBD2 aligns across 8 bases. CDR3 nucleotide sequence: TGTGCCAGCCGCAGACTAGCGTACAATGAGCAGTTCTTC. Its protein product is CASRRLAYNEQFF.